The entry below gives a single T cell receptor (beta chain) sequence along with its context. This table comes from immunoSEQ multiplex PCR, and its TCRdb copy is limited to in-frame clones, with some not included. The sample holds 90,000 to 95,000 clones; less than 90% are singletons and the top ten take 0.95% to 1.3%. The data were taken from a study of OX40 agonist ivuxolimab in advanced cancers. Germline CDR1 and CDR2: SGHNT and YYREEE (reference sequence). The CDR3 has 14 residues. V lost 4 bases and J 3 bases, leaving 12 bases between the germline ends. The gene calls are TRBV5-4 and TRBJ2-3, with D unresolved. Sequencing used CD4+ or CD8+ T cells sorted from blood, obtained in a trial of the OX40 agonist ivuxolimab. This receptor was taken from an adult with an advanced solid tumor such as melanoma, head and neck, liver or kidney cancer. CDR3 DNA sequence: TGTGCCAGCAGCCCAAATATGGTAACAGATACGCAGTATTTT. It specifies CASSPNMVTDTQYF.